This TCR beta chain was sequenced in a study of regulatory T cells in long-lasting Graves disease (dated by TCRdb to about 2021). Context from the whole study: Persistent Graves' disease meant more than 5 years of antithyroid drug treatment with TSH receptor autoantibodies that stayed positive. A total of roughly 33 samples underwent TCR sequencing: some 13 from persistent and about 20 from newly diagnosed Graves' disease patients. The study took place in China and was registered as a clinical trial. Patients with persistent Graves' disease were compared with patients with newly diagnosed Graves' disease using TCR sequencing and RNA sequencing of peripheral blood. On average, persistent Graves' disease patients in the clinical cohort had been on antithyroid drugs for about 10 years.

Study-wide conclusions, independent of this receptor: Preferential use of TRBV28, TRBJ1-2 and TRBJ2-5 was observed in persistent disease, whereas TRBV20-1 and TRBJ2-1 were favored in newly diagnosed disease. Compared with newly diagnosed patients, patients with persistent Graves' disease had lower TCR Shannon entropy and fewer highly expanded clones, which suggests clonal expansion. The small sample size was acknowledged by the authors as a limitation that may reduce accuracy. Sequencing and analysis were restricted to the TCR beta chain. Patients with persistent disease shared more public clonotypes (fewer than 3,000) than newly diagnosed patients did (more than 900). Only peripheral blood was studied, because thyroid tissue, the primary lesion, was inaccessible.

Libraries came from multiplex PCR. The listed sequencing device is Illumina HiSeq 4000. TCR beta libraries were built with iRepertoire HTBI primers and Arm-PCR amplification of CDR3 regions. PCR products were gel purified before sequencing. The original methods were these. Gene usage analysis of CDR3 amino acid clonotypes relied on the approximately 60 TRBV and 13 to 15 TRBJ segments identified across samples. Filtered high-quality paired reads were merged into contigs using COPE and FqMerger. BLAST was used to align contigs to IMGT TRBV, TRBD and TRBJ reference genes, with CDR3 defined following IMGT. Clonotypes above 0.1% frequency were classified as highly expanded clones. Shannon entropy was used to measure repertoire diversity, and the Gini coefficient was used to measure V-J evenness. A clonotype found in more than one individual was treated as public. TCRdb reanalyzed the raw reads on its own, using fastp at Q25 for trimming and MiXCR for clone calling, and kept in-frame beta chains. All rows with the same CDR3 protein become a single entry with the most common DNA and genes. TCRdb's processing, not the study's, gives the V and J calls here. Here the sample has around 340,000 distinct CDR3 sequences; 15% to 20% occur a single time. Just under 30% of the sample is taken by the ten largest.

This clonotype showed up just a few times. Its antigen is not yet known. At one of its ends the junction is not consistent with the germline gene, which may arise from a read error. From its cysteine to its phenylalanine, the CDR3 spans 18 amino acids. The DNA shown is the 54-base CDR3, in frame from base 1. The germline V gene supplies CDR1 KGHSH and CDR2 LQKENI. The sample's time point label is to be understood as: persistent/refractory GD, antithyroid drugs over 5 years with positive TRAb. For both TCR sequencing and RNA sequencing, RNA was extracted from PBMCs in TRIzol. Graves' disease was diagnosed according to American Thyroid Association guidelines. Patients were recruited from an endocrinology department in Xi'an, China. From each patient, about 9.7 milliliters of peripheral blood was collected into an EDTA anticoagulant tube. Ficoll Paque Plus density gradient separation was used to isolate PBMCs, and no further T cell sorting was done. An Agilent 2100 Bioanalyzer and agarose gel were used to check RNA quality, and a NanoDrop 2000 was used to measure RNA concentration.

This specimen consisted of peripheral blood mononuclear cells (PBMCs), obtained when the disease was refractory, from a patient treated with antithyroid drugs. The source is a female donor with Graves disease. In this chain, TRBV18 is recombined with TRBJ2-5; possibly the D gene is TRBD2, per 5 matching bases. The DNA sequence reads TGTGCCGGCTCACCGATGTTGAGCGGTTTGCTGGGACAAGAGACCCAGTACTTC. Its product reads: CAGSPMLSGLLGQETQYF.